Below, 31 T cell receptor beta chains from the same sample are listed, as sequenced in a study of regulatory T cells in long-lasting Graves disease. Sequencing libraries for TCR beta were prepared with iRepertoire HTBI primers and Arm-PCR of CDR3 regions. TCRdb re-called the multiplex PCR reads through MiXCR, storing one row per CDR3 protein. The data show fewer than 450,000 distinct CDR3 sequences, around 21% seen once. Regarding time point: persistent/refractory GD, antithyroid drugs over 5 years with positive TRAb. Construction of the TCR library relied on RNA isolated from PBMCs. Sequenced material: peripheral blood mononuclear cells (PBMCs), taken when the disease was refractory, from a patient treated with antithyroid drugs. All receptors come from a female donor with Graves disease.

V gene TRBV12-3 or TRBV12-4 combines with J gene TRBJ1-5; 7 bases are shared with TRBD1. The CDR3 is 15 amino acids. The V gene end was trimmed by 6 bases and the J gene end by 3 bases; junction bases not matched to a gene: 8. CDR3 amino acids: CASRRRDSNNQPQHF. CDR3 nucleotide sequence: TGTGCCAGCAGAAGGCGGGACAGTAACAATCAGCCCCAGCATTTT.

V and J are TRBV6-1 and TRBJ1-1; D may be TRBD1 (6 bases). CDR3 length equals 19 residues. CDR1 is MNHNS, CDR2 SASEGT, per germline. Trimming took 6 bases from V and 1 from J, leaving 27 bases between them. CDR3 protein: CASRHRVRWVDDRNTEAFF. The CDR3 coding sequence is TGTGCCAGCAGACACAGGGTGCGGTGGGTGGACGACAGGAACACTGAAGCTTTCTTT.

The chain has TRBV6-1 and TRBJ2-6; TRBD1 aligns across 8 bases. Looked up from germline, CDR1 is MNHNS and CDR2 is SASEGT. CDR3 length: 17 residues. V lost 5 bases to trimming and J lost 0 bases; unmatched junction nucleotides: 6. The CDR3 region has the DNA TGTGCCAGCAGTAACCGGGGGACAGGCTCTGGGGCCAACGTCCTGACTTTC. Translated: CASSNRGTGSGANVLTF.

This clonotype came up many times. The chain employs TRBV2 and TRBJ2-7, with 7 bases matching TRBD2. V dropped 6 bases and J dropped 2; count of bases not matched to a gene: 7. The CDR3 runs to 14 residues. The germline CDR1 and CDR2 sequences are SNHLY and FYNNEI. CDR3 nucleotides: TGTGCCAGCAGCCTTCTAGCGGAGGCCTACGAGCAGTACTTC. Translated, it gives CASSLLAEAYEQYF.

This clonotype was recorded once. The chain has TRBV9 and TRBJ1-2; TRBD1 is a possible D gene (5 bases). Germline CDR1 SGDLS, CDR2 YYNGEE. V lost 3 bases and J lost 8, with 17 bases in between. The CDR3 totals 14 residues. CDR3 DNA: TGTGCCAGCAGCGGAGTAGGGGCAGGAGGAGGCTACACCTTC. Translation gives CASSGVGAGGGYTF.

This clonotype was counted a few times. J is TRBJ2-7 and V is TRBV5-1, with D possibly being TRBD2 (5 bases). The germline CDR1 and CDR2 sequences are SGHRS and YFSETQ. The CDR3 sequence is 14 residues long. The germline V and J ends were trimmed by 2 bases and 4 bases, with 13 bases remaining between them. The DNA of the CDR3 is TGCGCCAGCAGCTTTGAGGGTTCGGGGTACGAGCAGTACTTC. It codes for CASSFEGSGYEQYF.

The chain couples TRBV30 to TRBJ2-3, with 10 bases aligning to TRBD2. J gave up 8 bases and V 2 bases, and 1 base lay outside the gene matches. Germline V gene data show CDR1 as GTSNPN and CDR2 as SVGIG (reference sequence). This CDR3 has 12 residues. The CDR3 loop reads CAWSLAGGTQYF. The CDR3 DNA reads TGTGCCTGGAGTTTAGCGGGAGGTACGCAGTATTTT. Full variable domain (rest looked up from reference TRBV30 and TRBJ2-3): SQTIHQWPATLVQPVGSPLSLECTVEGTSNPNLYWYRQAAGRGLQLLFYSVGIGQISSEVPQNLSASRPQDRQFILSSKKLLLSDSGFYLCAWSLAGGTQYFGPGTRLTVL.

The sample holds many counts of this clonotype. V gene TRBV2 combines with J gene TRBJ2-3; unclear D gene. CDR1 and CDR2 from the germline V gene are SNHLY and FYNNEI. This CDR3 has 11 residues. Trimming left V 6 bases short and J 4 bases short, with 5 bases between. DNA of the CDR3: TGTGCCAGCAGAAACTCAGATACGCAGTATTTT. Protein sequence: CASRNSDTQYF.

This rearrangement joins TRBV7-9 to TRBJ1-3; 7 positions agree with TRBD1. Unmatched junction bases numbered 8, after V lost 5 bases and J lost 1 base. This CDR3 spans 16 amino acids. Germline V lookup: CDR1 SEHNR, CDR2 FQNEAQ (reference sequence). CDR3 loop: CASSMGTASSGNTIYF. The CDR3 DNA sequence: TGTGCCAGCAGCATGGGGACAGCTTCGTCTGGAAACACCATATATTTT. The full variable domain, rest sourced from reference TRBV7-9 and TRBJ1-3, is DTGVSQNPRHKITKRGQNVTFRCDPISEHNRLYWYRQTLGQGPEFLTYFQNEAQLEKSRLLSDRFSAERPKGSFSTLEIQRTEQGDSAMYLCASSMGTASSGNTIYFGEGSWLTVV.

This clonotype was found a few times. The chain uses TRBV29-1 and TRBJ2-7; D is ambiguous. This CDR3 spans 11 amino acids. Germline CDR1 is SQVTM and CDR2 is ANQGSEA. V gave up 5 bases and J gave up 3 bases, with 8 bases separating them. This chain's CDR3 is CSVTRNYEQYF. CDR3 sequence (DNA): TGCAGCGTTACCAGGAACTACGAGCAGTACTTC.

This clonotype was picked up many times. The chain carries TRBV12-3 or TRBV12-4 and TRBJ1-2; no firm D call. V was cut by 1 base and J by 8 bases, with 11 bases left in between. This CDR3 has 13 residues. CDR3 sequence: CASSLGALRGYTF. CDR3 nucleotides: TGTGCCAGCAGTTTAGGAGCCCTCCGGGGCTACACCTTC.

About this clonotype: One base away lies a much larger clone, so this may be a sequencing read error. The genes are TRBV6-1 and TRBJ1-2; unclear D gene. V gave up 7 bases and J gave up 6 bases, with 18 bases separating them. The CDR3 sequence is 14 residues long. The V gene's germline CDR1 is MNHNS and CDR2 SASEGT. In DNA form, the CDR3 reads TGTGCCAGCAATAGACACGTCGAGGGAAATGGCTACACCTTC. It codes for CASNRHVEGNGYTF.

CDR3 coding DNA: TGTGCCAGCAGTTTTCGTTCGAGTGGAACGTACTACAATGAGCAGTTCTTC. This codes for CASSFRSSGTYYNEQFF. The chain carries TRBV6-5 and TRBJ2-1; no clear D. Trimming stripped 4 bases from V and 3 bases from J, with 19 bases between. Germline CDR1 and CDR2: MNHEY and SVGAGI. The CDR3 totals 17 residues.

This clonotype was observed at least ten times. This chain links TRBV7-4 with TRBJ1-1; D remains unclear. The V gene lost 4 bases and the J gene lost 6 bases, with 18 bases spanning the gap. The CDR3 has 15 amino acids. CDR1 and CDR2 (germline): SGHVT, SQSDAQ. The CDR3 protein is CASSYLGPQGPEAFF. The DNA for the CDR3 is TGTGCCAGCAGCTATCTCGGGCCGCAAGGCCCTGAAGCTTTCTTT.

This clonotype was seen more than once but under ten times. This sequence joins TRBV29-1 and TRBJ2-7, with TRBD1 matching 9 bases. The CDR3 spans 15 residues. Losses at the gene ends were 6 bases for V and 2 bases for J; bases not matched to a gene: 11. Germline CDR1 and CDR2: SQVTM and ANQGSEA. The chain's CDR3 is CSVKGGTGKAYEQYF. CDR3 nucleotide sequence: TGCAGCGTCAAGGGGGGGACAGGGAAAGCCTACGAGCAGTACTTC.

This clonotype was detected many times. V and J are TRBV27 and TRBJ2-7, with a weak D call TRBD2 (5 bases). The V end was cut by 7 bases, the J end by 6 bases, with 13 bases between. The CDR3 runs to 12 residues. CDR1 and CDR2 (germline): MNHEY, SMNVEV (reference sequence). CDR3 region: CASNLLGGEQYF. CDR3 nucleotides: TGTGCCAGCAATCTCTTAGGAGGCGAGCAGTACTTC.

This clonotype was seen a handful of times. The chain recombines TRBV12-3 or TRBV12-4 with TRBJ2-4; possibly TRBD1 for D (6 bases). V gave up 6 bases and J gave up 4 bases, with 13 bases separating them. This CDR3 is built from 14 residues. The CDR3 loop is CASSPTGLKNIQYF. The CDR3 nucleotides are TGTGCCAGCAGCCCGACAGGACTGAAAAACATTCAGTACTTC.

CDR3 in DNA: TGTGCCAGCAGCTATCGACTAGGCGGGGCCGGGGAGCTGTTTTTT. This encodes CASSYRLGGAGELFF. V and J are TRBV6-1 and TRBJ2-2, with a possible D match to TRBD2 (6 bases). CDR3 length equals 15 residues. V was trimmed by 6 bases and J by 6 bases, leaving 17 bases between them. Germline values: CDR1 MNHNS, CDR2 SASEGT.

The table lists this clonotype with many counts. The chain links TRBV27 to TRBJ1-2; TRBD1 agrees at 8 bases. Germline V gives CDR1 MNHEY, CDR2 SMNVEV (reference sequence). The trim removed 5 bases at V and 4 bases at J, leaving 15 bases unmatched. This CDR3 has 17 residues. The CDR3 region is CASSPHLRGRRSYGYTF. CDR3 in DNA: TGTGCCAGCAGTCCCCATCTCAGGGGGCGCCGTTCCTATGGCTACACCTTC.

V gene TRBV12-3 or TRBV12-4 combines with J gene TRBJ2-3, with 13 bases that match TRBD2. The CDR3 extends over 17 amino acids. The trim removed 5 bases at V and 5 bases at J, leaving 10 bases unmatched. The CDR3 reads CASSTTSGRITGDTQYF. The CDR3 coding sequence is TGTGCCAGCAGTACGACTAGCGGGAGGATAACCGGAGATACGCAGTATTTT.

This clonotype has only a few counts. The chain joins TRBV29-1 to TRBJ1-2; 8 nucleotides align to TRBD1. Per germline, CDR1 SQVTM and CDR2 ANQGSEA. CDR3 size: 14 residues. V shed 1 base and J 8 bases; nucleotides not matched to a gene: 9. CDR3 bases: TGCAGCGTTGAAGGGTCGACAGGGGCTGAGGGCTACACCTTC. It translates to CSVEGSTGAEGYTF. Full variable domain (outside the CDR3, taken from reference TRBV29-1 and TRBJ1-2): SAVISQKPSRDICQRGTSLTIQCQVDSQVTMMFWYRQQPGQSLTLIATANQGSEATYESGFVIDKFPISRPNLTFSTLTVSNMSPEDSSIYLCSVEGSTGAEGYTFGSGTRLTVV.

At least ten counts were recorded for this clonotype. The chain couples TRBV7-9 to TRBJ1-1, with D tentatively TRBD1 (5 bases). Between the trimmed V and J ends, which lost 5 bases and 7 bases, there was a span of 14 bases. This CDR3 is built from 13 residues. Germline V lookup: CDR1 SEHNR, CDR2 FQNEAQ (reference sequence). The CDR3 DNA reads TGTGCCAGCAGCCCAGGGACCTATTATGAAGCTTTCTTT. This encodes CASSPGTYYEAFF.

The chain combines TRBV24-1 with TRBJ2-2; no reliable D call. The germline V gene encodes CDR1 KGHDR and CDR2 SFDVKD. The CDR3 length is 14 residues. V gave up 4 bases and J gave up 4 bases, with 9 bases separating them. The DNA for the CDR3 is TGTGCCACCAGTGAAACCACGGGCACCGGGGAGCTGTTTTTT. Amino acid sequence: CATSETTGTGELFF.

J is TRBJ1-5 and V is TRBV27, with D possibly matching TRBD1 (6 bases). Per germline, CDR1 MNHEY and CDR2 SMNVEV (reference sequence). The CDR3 covers 14 residues. V dropped 6 bases and J dropped 7 bases, with 16 bases sitting between them. DNA for the CDR3: TGTGCCAGCAGCACTGGGGGCAGCCTGCAGCCCCAGCATTTT. It is translated as CASSTGGSLQPQHF.

The chain links TRBV20-1 to TRBJ1-2; D uncertain. The CDR3 has 17 residues. V lost 3 bases, J lost 4 bases, and 24 bases lay in between. Germline V CDR1 and CDR2: DFQATT, SNEGSKA (reference sequence). CDR3 loop: CSARGALSLQDSYGYTF. In nucleotides, the CDR3 is TGCAGTGCTAGGGGCGCCCTTTCCTTACAAGATAGCTATGGCTACACCTTC.

This clonotype was seen at least ten times. The V call is TRBV7-9, the J call TRBJ2-5; 11 bases are shared with TRBD2. The CDR3 loop spans 15 amino acids. V gave up 3 bases and J gave up 6 bases; unmatched junction bases: 6. CDR1 SEHNR and CDR2 FQNEAQ come from the germline V gene (reference sequence). The CDR3 reads CASSFSGRVVKTQYF. CDR3 sequence (DNA): TGTGCCAGCAGCTTTAGCGGGAGGGTTGTAAAGACCCAGTACTTC.

This clonotype was picked up a small number of times. This chain links TRBV20-1 with TRBJ2-7; no clear D gene. This CDR3 is built from 14 residues. Trimming removed 6 bases from V and 0 bases from J, with 15 bases in between. From germline, CDR1 is DFQATT and CDR2 SNEGSKA (reference sequence). The CDR3 region has the DNA TGCAGTGCCATGGACCCGTATAGCTCCTACGAGCAGTACTTC. Protein product: CSAMDPYSSYEQYF.

In its sample, this clonotype was seen a few times. This chain uses TRBV7-9 with TRBJ2-7, with 8 bases aligning to TRBD2. Germline V lookup: CDR1 SEHNR, CDR2 FQNEAQ (reference sequence). The V and J ends lost 4 bases and 2 bases, in that order; junction bases with no gene match: 7. This CDR3 has 15 amino acids. CDR3 coding DNA: TGTGCCAGCAGCTCCGGGGGGGGGCCCACCTACGAGCAGTACTTC. Encoded protein: CASSSGGGPTYEQYF.

The chain joins TRBV27 to TRBJ2-7, with D maybe TRBD2 (7 bases). There are 11 residues in the CDR3. The germline V gene has CDR1 MNHEY and CDR2 SMNVEV (reference sequence). V was cut by 8 bases and J by 12 bases, with 17 bases left in between. The CDR3 loop is CASRRDYRVYF. The CDR3 DNA follows: TGTGCCAGCCGGAGGGACTACAGGGTGTACTTC.

As to this clonotype: A clone one base away is much larger, so this may be a read error. The chain links TRBV7-6 to TRBJ1-1; D not certain. The germline V gene encodes CDR1 SGHVS and CDR2 FNYEAQ. This CDR3 has 13 residues. The CDR3: CASSSSTGTEASF. DNA of the CDR3: TGTGCCAGCAGCTCTTCAACGGGCACTGAAGCTTCCTTT.

This clonotype has at least ten counts. This sequence joins TRBV20-1 and TRBJ2-7, with 10 bases matching TRBD2. J was trimmed by 2 bases and V by 8 bases; bases with no gene match: 12. Germline V gene data show CDR1 as DFQATT and CDR2 as SNEGSKA (reference sequence). The CDR3 runs 15 residues. Written as DNA, the CDR3 is TGCAGTTCCCGTGTCCCAGCGGGAGGGCCCTACGAGCAGTACTTC. Residues: CSSRVPAGGPYEQYF.